The 10 T cell receptor beta chains below come from one sample, sequenced in a study of T cell responses to AZD1222 COVID-19 vaccine. The assay was immunoSEQ multiplex PCR, and TCRdb's table has in-frame clones only and misses some. Among tens of thousands of clones, roughly nine tenths were seen once, and the ten largest hold about 9.3%. Sequencing used peripheral blood, obtained 28 days after the second AZD1222 dose. The origin of the receptors is an adult who received the AZD1222 COVID-19 vaccine.

V and J are TRBV5-4 and TRBJ1-1; D is possibly TRBD1 (5 bases). Germline values: CDR1 SGHNT, CDR2 YYREEE (reference sequence). The CDR3 runs 14 residues. Trimming pared 4 bases from V and 4 bases from J, leaving 14 bases between. CDR3 DNA: TGTGCCAGCAGCATCCAGGGAGGAGGCACTGAAGCTTTCTTT. This codes for CASSIQGGGTEAFF.

This clone was recorded once. The chain joins TRBV3-1 (or the pseudogene TRBV3-2) to TRBJ1-1; the D is unclear. Germline lookup yields CDR1 LGHDT and CDR2 YNNKEL (reference sequence). Between the trimmed V and J ends, which lost 6 bases and 6 bases, there was a span of 14 bases. The CDR3 runs 13 residues. This chain's CDR3 is CASSQIGRAEAFF. The CDR3 DNA sequence: TGTGCCAGCAGTCAGATAGGAAGAGCTGAAGCTTTCTTT.

The chain links TRBV5-1 to TRBJ1-4; 7 bases agree with TRBD1. V gave up 7 bases and J gave up 6 bases; unmatched junction bases: 6. CDR1 and CDR2 from the germline V gene are SGHRS and YFSETQ. The CDR3 loop spans 13 amino acids. The CDR3 sequence is CASSKGADEKLFF. The CDR3 DNA reads TGCGCCAGCTCGAAGGGGGCGGATGAAAAACTGTTTTTT.

This chain joins TRBV24-1 and TRBJ1-6, with no clear D. This CDR3 spans 22 amino acids. Deletions cut 4 bases from V and 7 bases from J, with 34 bases between. Germline CDR1 reads KGHDR; CDR2 reads SFDVKD. The CDR3 bases are TGTGCCACCAGTGAACCGTTAGGGCGATTCGAGCCGCTTTATTGGGAGAATTCACCCCTCCACTTT. Translating it yields CATSEPLGRFEPLYWENSPLHF.

This clone has just one count. The chain recombines TRBV12-3 or TRBV12-4 with TRBJ1-1, with D perhaps matching TRBD1 (6 bases). The length of the CDR3 is 13 residues. V dropped 6 bases and J dropped 4 bases, with 12 bases sitting between them. CDR3 DNA sequence: TGTGCCAGCAGCCCTACAGGGTTCACTGAAGCTTTCTTT. Its protein product is CASSPTGFTEAFF.

The chain recombines TRBV9 with TRBJ2-5, with TRBD2 as a possible D gene (6 bases). V was shortened by 3 bases and J by 5 bases, with 17 bases between the two germline ends. The germline V gene has CDR1 SGDLS and CDR2 YYNGEE. This CDR3 has 15 amino acids. The CDR3 DNA reads as TGTGCCAGCAGCGCCAACGCGGGGTTTCGGGAGACCCAGTACTTC. Its protein is CASSANAGFRETQYF.

The gene calls are TRBV6-5 and TRBJ2-7; TRBD2 agrees at 11 bases. Germline V gene data show CDR1 as MNHEY and CDR2 as SVGAGI. The CDR3 contains 13 residues. Unmatched junction bases numbered 4, after V lost 8 bases and J lost 4 bases. The CDR3 loop reads CASSGLADYEQYF. CDR3 DNA sequence: TGTGCCAGCTCGGGACTAGCGGATTACGAGCAGTACTTC.

This CDR3 reads CASSQELLTGYNEQFF. In DNA form, the CDR3 reads TGTGCCAGCAGCCAAGAACTACTAACTGGGTACAATGAGCAGTTCTTC. This chain uses TRBV4-2 with TRBJ2-1; D unresolved. Deletions cut 0 bases from V and 4 bases from J, with 13 bases between. The germline V gene has CDR1 LGHNA and CDR2 YNFKEQ. CDR3 length: 16 amino acids.

The chain uses TRBV10-3 and TRBJ2-1, with TRBD2 matching 12 bases. The CDR3 contains 17 residues. V dropped 2 bases and J dropped 2; count of bases not matched to a gene: 4. Germline-derived CDR1 and CDR2 are ENHRY and SYGVKD. This chain's CDR3 is CAISELTSGRPYNEQFF. DNA of the CDR3: TGTGCCATCAGTGAGCTCACTAGCGGGAGGCCCTACAATGAGCAGTTCTTC.

This chain joins TRBV19 and TRBJ2-2, with D uncertain. Germline-derived CDR1 and CDR2 are LNHDA and SQIVND (reference sequence). Trimming cost V 3 bases and J 4 bases, with 12 bases left between them. The CDR3 runs to 15 residues. For the CDR3, the DNA is TGTGCCAGTAGTATCAAGGCTTTCGGCACCGGGGAGCTGTTTTTT. As protein: CASSIKAFGTGELFF. Filled out from reference TRBV19 and TRBJ2-2, the complete variable domain reads DGGITQSPKYLFRKEGQNVTLSCEQNLNHDAMYWYRQDPGQGLRLIYYSQIVNDFQKGDIAEGYSVSREKKESFPLTVTSAQKNPTAFYLCASSIKAFGTGELFFGEGSRLTVL.